The entry that follows covers one T cell receptor (beta chain) sequence. The antigen it binds to is not known. Per-nucleotide qualities are absent, and no much larger clonotype sits a single base away. TCRdb names Illumina NovaSeq 6000 as the instrument used. Using 5'RACE with constant-segment primers, TCRalpha and TCRbeta cDNA libraries were constructed, with sample barcodes and unique molecular identifiers added in the process. RNA was extracted from every sample with Trizol reagent. Amplification of the libraries took two PCR steps, and the second step added a second sample barcode plus Illumina TruSeq adapters. Sequencing of the libraries was done on an Illumina NovaSeq, producing 2 x 150 bp paired-end reads. Concerning the study's data processing: Demultiplexing of reads and collapsing into UMI-guided consensus sequences were performed with migec v1.2.7. With mixcr v2.1.11, UMI consensuses were aligned to TRA and TRB V and J templates and assembled into clonotypes. Expanded or contracted clonotypes were those called significant by both edgeR and NoisET, with noise models trained on biological replicates. For edgeR calls, a false discovery rate-adjusted p below 0.01 and a log2 fold-change threshold of 1 were applied. PCA with hierarchical clustering of max-normalized trajectories of the 1000 most abundant clonotypes was used as exploratory dynamics analysis. Separately sequenced CD4+ and CD8+ repertoires were used to assign the CD4 or CD8 phenotype of responding clones. TCRdb trimmed public reads at Q25 via fastp, called clones via MiXCR and kept in-frame beta chains. Each entry is one CDR3 protein sequence, shown with its most common DNA and genes. The V and J calls and clone size come from TCRdb's table, not from the authors' own analysis. This sample holds some 100,000 distinct CDR3 sequences; over 8.5% were observed only once. More than 35% of the sample is held by the ten biggest clonotypes.

This entry belongs to a study of T-cell memory formation after mild COVID-19 (dated by TCRdb to about 2021). About the study as a whole: TCR sequence clusters from the two donors were largely donor specific. T-cell clones expanding and contracting after mild COVID-19 in a couple of donors were tracked by longitudinal TCRalpha and TCRbeta repertoire sequencing. The cohort was made up of two young adult volunteers, one female and one male, who were previously healthy. General study outcomes and caveats: Some responding clones were found in pre-infection memory, which suggests that pre-existing cross-reactive memory T cells took part in the SARS-CoV-2 response. Whether the second-wave clones peaking on day 37 were SARS-CoV-2 specific was not confirmed. Contracting CD4+ clones appeared mostly in the CM and EM memory subsets, whereas CD8+ clones were enriched in EMRA. The study included only a couple of mild cases, and larger cohorts that include severe cases with pre-infection samples were judged to be necessary. Clones contracting from day 15 to 85 had balanced CD4/CD8 phenotypes, while a second wave expanding from day 15 to 37 was biased towards CD4+.

PBMCs were isolated by Ficoll-Paque density gradient centrifugation. CDR3 length: 14 amino acids, cysteine to phenylalanine. The kept DNA is CDR3 alone, 42 bases in frame from the first base. CDR1 and CDR2 are drawn from the germline V gene: MNHEY, SVGEGT. Trimming removed 5 bases from V and 6 bases from J, leaving 15 bases between the germline ends. The chain is made from TRBV6-2 or TRBV6-3 and TRBJ2-3, with the identity of the D gene unclear. The receptor was derived from a man aged 18 to 30 who had mild COVID-19 (a few samples of this study predate the infection). The sample titles of this study are shuffled in the database, so cell type and time point are left out; the donor was told from shared clones. The sample comprised PBMCs or a T cell subset sorted from them (not recorded which). The DNA sequence is TGTGCCAGCAGTCCCTCACCTGGCCTCGATACGCAGTATTTT. Its protein is CASSPSPGLDTQYF.